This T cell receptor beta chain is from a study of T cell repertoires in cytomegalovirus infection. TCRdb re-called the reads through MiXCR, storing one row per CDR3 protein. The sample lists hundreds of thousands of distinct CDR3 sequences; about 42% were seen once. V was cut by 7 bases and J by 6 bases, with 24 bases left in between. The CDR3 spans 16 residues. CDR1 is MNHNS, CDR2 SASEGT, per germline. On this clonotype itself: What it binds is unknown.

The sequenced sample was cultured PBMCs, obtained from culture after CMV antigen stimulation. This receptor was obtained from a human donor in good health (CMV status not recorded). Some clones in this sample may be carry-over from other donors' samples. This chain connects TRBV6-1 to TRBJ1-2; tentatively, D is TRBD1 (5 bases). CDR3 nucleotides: TGTGCCAGCACCCAAAGGGGAGACACGGAGGTAAATGGCTACACCTTC. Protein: CASTQRGDTEVNGYTF.